This is a list of T cell receptor beta chains from one sample in a study of siplizumab effects on memory and regulatory T cells. Method: immunoSEQ multiplex PCR; TCRdb's copy keeps in-frame clones and lacks some. The table has 55,000 to 70,000 clones, over 85% seen once. The sequencing input was CD8+ T cells sorted from blood. The receptor source for this set is a human donor in good health. Each CDR3 is given with its conserved first and last residue. D genes are given only for firm matches. The size of a clone is reported for some rows only, either as once, few or many, or as a class for expanded clones.

j_gene	len	d_gene	abundance	v_gene	CDR3aa	CDR3nt
TRBJ2-6	15	.	.	TRBV28	CASSFRNSGANVLTF	TGTGCCAGCAGTTTCCGCAACTCTGGGGCCAACGTCCTGACTTTC
TRBJ1-1	14	.	.	TRBV7-8	CASSLRTGNTEAFF	TGTGCCAGCAGCCTCCGGACTGGGAACACTGAAGCTTTCTTT
TRBJ2-1	12	.	.	TRBV30	CAWSSAFHEQFF	TGTGCCTGGAGTTCGGCCTTTCATGAGCAGTTCTTC
TRBJ2-1	11	.	.	TRBV5-4	CASSLSGEQFF	TGTGCCAGCAGCTTAAGCGGTGAGCAGTTCTTC
TRBJ2-1	15	.	.	TRBV7-3	CASSLSSFGMDEQFF	TGTGCCAGCAGCTTAAGCTCCTTCGGTATGGATGAGCAGTTCTTC
TRBJ2-7	13	.	.	TRBV6-5	CASSYGQIREQYF	TGTGCCAGCAGTTACGGACAGATAAGGGAGCAGTACTTC
TRBJ2-1	13	.	once	TRBV5-6	CASSLSMWNEQFF	TGTGCCAGCAGCTTGTCGATGTGGAATGAGCAGTTCTTC
TRBJ1-2	16	.	.	TRBV9	CASSVDNRGGFYGYTF	TGTGCCAGCAGCGTGGATAACCGAGGGGGGTTCTATGGCTACACCTTC
TRBJ1-2	13	.	.	TRBV29-1	CSVLATRGSGYTF	TGCAGCGTCCTCGCCACCCGGGGCTCTGGCTACACCTTC
TRBJ2-7	13	.	.	TRBV5-1	CASSLISLYEQYF	TGCGCCAGCAGCTTGATTTCCCTCTACGAGCAGTACTTC
TRBJ2-3	15	TRBD2	.	TRBV5-8	CASSLAGGPGDTQYF	TGTGCCAGCAGCCTAGCGGGAGGGCCGGGCGATACGCAGTATTTT
TRBJ2-5	12	.	.	TRBV13	CASSQLQETQYF	TGTGCCAGTTCTCAGCTCCAAGAGACCCAGTACTTC
TRBJ2-1	14	TRBD1	.	TRBV10-3	CAIGGQDVGDEQFF	TGTGCCATCGGAGGACAGGACGTTGGGGATGAGCAGTTCTTC
TRBJ2-7	12	.	.	TRBV2	CASPRLSYEQYF	TGTGCCAGCCCCAGACTAAGCTACGAGCAGTACTTC
TRBJ1-2	13	.	.	TRBV28	CASRETENYGYTF	TGTGCCAGCAGGGAGACAGAAAACTATGGCTACACCTTC
TRBJ2-7	14	TRBD1	.	TRBV2	CASRGTGLYYEQYF	TGTGCCAGCAGAGGGACAGGGCTTTACTACGAGCAGTACTTC
TRBJ1-1	15	TRBD1	.	TRBV6-5	CASSYSGTGGTEAFF	TGTGCCAGCAGTTACTCCGGGACAGGGGGGACTGAAGCTTTCTTT
TRBJ2-7	13	.	once	TRBV6-5	CASRTARTYEQYF	TGTGCCAGTAGGACAGCCCGTACCTACGAGCAGTACTTC
TRBJ1-4	15	.	.	TRBV9	CASSVAGATNEKLFF	TGTGCCAGCAGCGTAGCAGGGGCAACTAATGAAAAACTGTTTTTT
TRBJ2-2	14	.	once	TRBV27	CASSLVAGTGELFF	TGTGCCAGCAGTTTAGTGGCGGGGACCGGGGAGCTGTTTTTT
TRBJ2-6	15	TRBD1	.	TRBV6-1	CASSETGDGANVLTF	TGTGCCAGCAGTGAAACAGGGGATGGGGCCAACGTCCTGACTTTC
TRBJ2-7	13	.	.	TRBV5-6	CASSLSRGSEQYF	TGTGCCAGCAGCTTGAGTAGGGGATCCGAGCAGTACTTC
TRBJ2-7	15	TRBD2	.	TRBV19	CASSIGLAGDYEQYF	TGTGCCAGTAGTATTGGACTAGCGGGAGATTACGAGCAGTACTTC
TRBJ2-7	13	.	.	TRBV6-5	CASSYGFSGEQYF	TGTGCCAGCAGTTACGGATTCAGTGGCGAGCAGTACTTC
TRBJ2-3	16	.	.	TRBV6-4	CASSDFPGPSTDTQYF	TGTGCCAGCAGTGACTTCCCGGGGCCTAGCACAGATACGCAGTATTTT
TRBJ1-5	13	TRBD1	.	TRBV2	CASSPRGVQPQHF	TGTGCCAGCAGCCCCAGGGGGGTTCAGCCCCAGCATTTT
TRBJ2-1	14	TRBD2	.	TRBV2	CASLEASGNNEQFF	TGTGCCAGCTTGGAGGCTAGCGGAAACAATGAGCAGTTCTTC
TRBJ2-1	14	TRBD2	.	TRBV6-1	CAVKRESIYNEQFF	TGTGCCGTAAAGCGGGAGTCCATCTACAATGAGCAGTTCTTC
TRBJ1-1	14	.	.	TRBV4-1	CASSQDFVRREAFF	TGCGCCAGCAGCCAAGATTTCGTCCGACGGGAAGCTTTCTTT
TRBJ1-1	13	.	.	TRBV7-8	CASSPVVSSEAFF	TGTGCCAGCAGCCCCGTAGTATCCAGTGAAGCTTTCTTT
TRBJ1-1	16	.	.	TRBV29-1	CSAAPIVGPGNTEAFF	TGCAGCGCTGCGCCCATCGTCGGTCCCGGGAACACTGAAGCTTTCTTT
TRBJ2-5	15	.	once	TRBV9	CASSVDGGLGETQYF	TGTGCCAGCAGCGTAGATGGGGGATTAGGGGAGACCCAGTACTTC
TRBJ2-2	14	.	.	TRBV25-1	CASSVWQGTGELFF	TGTGCCAGCAGTGTATGGCAGGGCACCGGGGAGCTGTTTTTT
TRBJ2-1	18	TRBD2	.	TRBV7-6	CASSPSLVGGLAGYEQFF	TGTGCCAGCAGCCCCTCTTTGGTTGGGGGACTAGCGGGCTATGAGCAGTTCTTC
TRBJ1-2	14	.	once	TRBV19	CASSLRTVIYGYTF	TGTGCCAGTAGTCTGAGGACGGTGATCTATGGCTACACCTTC
TRBJ2-3	14	TRBD2	.	TRBV7-3	CASSSGLAADTQYF	TGTGCCAGCAGCTCGGGACTAGCGGCAGATACGCAGTATTTT
TRBJ1-2	12	.	.	TRBV11-2	CASSLRQNGYTF	TGTGCCAGCAGCTTGCGACAGAATGGCTACACCTTC
TRBJ2-7	13	.	.	TRBV5-1	CASSSGVGYEQYF	TGCGCCAGCAGCTCTGGGGTTGGCTACGAGCAGTACTTC
TRBJ2-7	13	.	few	TRBV28	CASSPPNNYEQYF	TGTGCCAGCAGTCCCCCGAACAACTACGAGCAGTACTTC
TRBJ1-2	14	.	.	TRBV4-1	CASSQVSTNYGYTF	TGCGCCAGCAGCCAAGTATCCACTAACTATGGCTACACCTTC
TRBJ2-7	12	.	.	TRBV27	CASSPGGYEQYF	TGTGCCAGCAGTCCCGGGGGATACGAGCAGTACTTC
TRBJ2-1	15	.	.	TRBV15	CATSAGTYSYNEQFF	TGTGCCACCAGTGCCGGGACTTACTCCTACAATGAGCAGTTCTTC
TRBJ2-3	15	TRBD1	.	TRBV28	CASRVQGAGSDTQYF	TGTGCCAGCAGGGTACAGGGGGCTGGGTCAGATACGCAGTATTTT
TRBJ2-1	15	TRBD2	once	TRBV18	CASSPGREVYNEQFF	TGTGCCAGCTCACCGGGGCGGGAGGTTTACAATGAGCAGTTCTTC
TRBJ2-3	14	TRBD2	.	TRBV27	CASSSSSGTSTQYF	TGTGCCAGCAGTTCCTCCTCCGGGACTAGTACGCAGTATTTT
TRBJ2-1	13	.	.	TRBV7-9	CASSSGLHNEQFF	TGTGCCAGCAGCTCCGGACTTCACAATGAGCAGTTCTTC
TRBJ2-5	16	.	.	TRBV11-1	CASSLLAGTVQETQYF	TGTGCCAGCAGCCTACTAGCCGGGACAGTCCAAGAGACCCAGTACTTC
TRBJ2-7	16	TRBD2	.	TRBV4-1	CASSPGPMRESDEQYF	TGCGCCAGCAGCCCCGGACCCATGCGGGAGAGTGACGAGCAGTACTTC
TRBJ1-1	13	.	.	TRBV28	CASTWGSNTEAFF	TGTGCCAGCACCTGGGGGTCTAACACTGAAGCTTTCTTT
TRBJ2-1	15	TRBD2	once	TRBV27	CASSGWASGNNEQFF	TGTGCCAGCAGTGGGTGGGCTAGCGGAAACAATGAGCAGTTCTTC
TRBJ2-1	13	.	.	TRBV19	CASSMGWGNEQFF	TGTGCCAGTAGTATGGGTTGGGGGAACGAGCAGTTCTTC
TRBJ2-2	14	.	.	TRBV5-6	CASRDRDPTGELFF	TGTGCCAGCCGAGACCGGGACCCAACCGGGGAGCTGTTTTTT